A single sample is the source of the 18 T cell receptor beta chains below, sequenced in a study of shared clonotypes between healthy human individuals. Sequenced by immunoSEQ multiplex PCR; TCRdb stores in-frame clones only, minus some. The sample has about 520,000 clones; roughly 80% are singletons. The sequenced sample was PBMCs. Every receptor here comes from a woman aged 35 to 49 in good health. Some clones in this sample may be carry-over from other donors' samples.

V gene TRBV27 combines with J gene TRBJ2-5; 8 nucleotides match TRBD2. The trim removed 7 bases at V and 1 base at J, leaving 8 bases unmatched. In germline, CDR1 is MNHEY, CDR2 SMNVEV (reference sequence). The CDR3 length is 15 residues. The CDR3 DNA reads TGTGCCAGCAAACGACTAGCGACCATCCAAGAGACCCAGTACTTC. It translates to CASKRLATIQETQYF.

J is TRBJ1-5 and V is TRBV15; TRBD1 is a possible D gene (5 bases). V was clipped by 1 base and J by 8 bases, with 18 bases between them. The germline gives CDR1 LNHNV, CDR2 YYDKDF (reference sequence). CDR3 length: 16 residues. The CDR3, as DNA: TGTGCCACCAGCAGAGGAAGTGGCTCAAGGGGAAAGCCCCAGCATTTT. Its protein product is CATSRGSGSRGKPQHF.

The chain has TRBV18 and TRBJ2-7; 9 bases map to TRBD1. This CDR3 has 11 residues. CDR1 is KGHSH and CDR2 is LQKENI in the germline V gene. Unmatched junction bases numbered 0, after V lost 3 bases and J lost 9 bases. CDR3 DNA sequence: TGTGCCAGCTCACCGGGACAGGGGCAGTACTTC. Its translation is CASSPGQGQYF.

V and J are TRBV9 and TRBJ2-2; 11 positions agree with TRBD1. The trim removed 1 base at V and 7 bases at J, leaving 9 bases unmatched. This CDR3 region has 17 residues. Germline values: CDR1 SGDLS, CDR2 YYNGEE. The CDR3 DNA sequence: TGTGCCAGCAGCGTATCCCCGGGACAGGGGGTGATCGGGGAGCTGTTTTTT. Translating gives CASSVSPGQGVIGELFF.

The sample holds a few counts of this clone. The genes are TRBV7-2 and TRBJ2-3; no clear D. The ends were cut back, 5 bases at V and 6 bases at J, with 12 bases in the middle. CDR1 and CDR2 from the germline V gene are SGHTA and FQGNSA. CDR3 size: 13 residues. The CDR3 DNA reads as TGTGCCAGCAGCCCCCGGCTCAGGGATACGCAGTATTTT. The encoded protein is CASSPRLRDTQYF.

The chain has TRBV29-1 and TRBJ2-5, with 9 positions matching TRBD1. Germline assignment: CDR1 SQVTM and CDR2 ANQGSEA. CDR3 length: 13 residues. J gave up 5 bases and V 7 bases, and 8 bases lay outside the gene matches. CDR3 nucleotides: TGCAGCGCCCGGACAGGGGCGATGGAGACCCAGTACTTC. Translation gives CSARTGAMETQYF.

A few counts support this clone. The chain joins TRBV19 to TRBJ2-6; perhaps TRBD1 as D (6 bases). This CDR3 spans 14 amino acids. V lost 10 bases to trimming and J lost 5 bases, with 15 bases between them. Germline CDR1 and CDR2: LNHDA and SQIVND (reference sequence). The CDR3 DNA reads as TGTGCCACACGACAGGCCCTTAGGGCCAACGTCCTGACTTTC. Residues: CATRQALRANVLTF.

V and J are TRBV7-8 and TRBJ2-7; no clear D gene. The CDR3 runs to 17 residues. V lost 1 base, J lost 2 bases, and 18 bases lay in between. Germline lookup yields CDR1 SGHVS and CDR2 FQNEAQ. CDR3 nucleotides: TGTGCCAGCAGCTTAGAGGTCGGTCTTCATGTCCCCTACGAGCAGTACTTC. This translates into CASSLEVGLHVPYEQYF. The full variable domain, completed using reference TRBV7-8 and TRBJ2-7, is GAGVSQSPRYKVAKRGQDVALRCDPISGHVSLFWYQQALGQGPEFLTYFQNEAQLDKSGLPSDRFFAERPEGSVSTLKIQRTQQEDSAVYLCASSLEVGLHVPYEQYFGPGTRLTVT.

In this sample, this clone turned up once. The rearrangement joins TRBV7-6 to TRBJ2-3, with D hard to call. The length of the CDR3 is 16 residues. CDR1 and CDR2 from the germline V gene are SGHVS and FNYEAQ. V shed 1 base and J shed 0 bases, with 11 bases lying between them. CDR3 coding DNA: TGTGCCAGCAGCTTAGACGGGTCCTCTAGCACAGATACGCAGTATTTT. This translates into CASSLDGSSSTDTQYF.

The chain uses TRBV18 and TRBJ1-5, with TRBD1 matching over 7 bases. The CDR3 runs to 16 residues. The J segment lost 3 bases and the V segment lost 4 bases, leaving 9 bases of the junction unmatched. Germline assignment: CDR1 KGHSH and CDR2 LQKENI. The CDR3 DNA sequence: TGTGCCAGCTCACGGCTGCCAGGGGGATTCAATCAGCCCCAGCATTTT. This sequence encodes CASSRLPGGFNQPQHF.

CDR3 sequence (DNA): TGTGCCAGCAGCCGGCCAGGACGTCCTGGAAACACCATATATTTT. Protein product: CASSRPGRPGNTIYF. The rearrangement uses TRBV7-8 and TRBJ1-3; D remains ambiguous. V lost 5 bases to trimming and J lost 2 bases, with 13 bases between them. CDR3 length: 15 amino acids. Per the germline V gene, CDR1 is SGHVS and CDR2 is FQNEAQ. Combining the CDR3 with reference TRBV7-8 and TRBJ1-3 gives the whole variable domain GAGVSQSPRYKVAKRGQDVALRCDPISGHVSLFWYQQALGQGPEFLTYFQNEAQLDKSGLPSDRFFAERPEGSVSTLKIQRTQQEDSAVYLCASSRPGRPGNTIYFGEGSWLTVV.

This clone was observed a handful of times. CDR3 bases: TGTGCCAGCAGCCCGCAGGGACCTAATGAAAAACTGTTTTTT. Translation: CASSPQGPNEKLFF. The V call is TRBV7-9, the J call TRBJ1-4; TRBD1 might be the D (5 bases). The CDR3 is 14 residues long. Germline V gene lookup returns CDR1 SEHNR and CDR2 FQNEAQ (reference sequence). V was clipped by 5 bases and J by 3 bases, with 10 bases between them. Drawing the rest from reference TRBV7-9 and TRBJ1-4, the complete variable domain is DTGVSQNPRHKITKRGQNVTFRCDPISEHNRLYWYRQTLGQGPEFLTYFQNEAQLEKSRLLSDRFSAERPKGSFSTLEIQRTEQGDSAMYLCASSPQGPNEKLFFGSGTQLSVL.

Concerning this clone itself: The same CDR3 can be traced to other DNA sequences in this sample. V and J are TRBV5-1 and TRBJ1-4, with 9 bases aligning to TRBD1. V was pared by 4 bases and J by 8 bases, with 6 bases of the junction left unmatched. Germline lookup yields CDR1 SGHRS and CDR2 YFSETQ. This CDR3 is 14 amino acids long. The CDR3 here is CASSPGQGGEKLFF. In DNA, the CDR3 is TGCGCCAGCAGCCCGGGACAGGGAGGCGAAAAACTGTTTTTT.

This chain connects TRBV27 to TRBJ2-7, with a weak D call TRBD2 (5 bases). There are 14 residues in the CDR3. Germline V lookup: CDR1 MNHEY, CDR2 SMNVEV (reference sequence). The V gene lost 2 bases and the J gene lost 3 bases, with 11 bases spanning the gap. The CDR3 DNA follows: TGTGCCAGCAGTTTAGTACTAGGATACTACGAGCAGTACTTC. This translates into CASSLVLGYYEQYF.

This clone has more than one count but fewer than ten. The chain links TRBV27 to TRBJ2-2, with D unclear. V lost 2 bases and J 3 bases, leaving 7 bases between the germline ends. Germline values: CDR1 MNHEY, CDR2 SMNVEV (reference sequence). The CDR3 contains 14 residues. DNA for the CDR3: TGTGCCAGCAGTTTAACTACGTACACCGGGGAGCTGTTTTTT. Its protein is CASSLTTYTGELFF.

The J gene is TRBJ1-2, the V gene TRBV19, with D possibly matching TRBD1 (6 bases). The germline CDR1 and CDR2 sequences are LNHDA and SQIVND (reference sequence). V lost 7 bases, J lost 4 bases, and 13 bases lay in between. The CDR3 has 13 amino acids. CDR3 bases: TGTGCCAGTACTTTCCCGGGGGCCTATGGCTACACCTTC. Its protein is CASTFPGAYGYTF.

This chain connects TRBV28 to TRBJ2-3, with no clear D. This CDR3 region has 13 residues. Germline V gene lookup returns CDR1 MDHEN and CDR2 SYDVKM. V was cut by 7 bases and J by 8 bases, with 16 bases left in between. The CDR3 loop reads CASTLPTSGTQYF. Here the CDR3 DNA reads TGTGCCAGCACCTTACCAACGTCGGGTACGCAGTATTTT.

The chain has TRBV28 and TRBJ2-1; 11 bases agree with TRBD2. The germline CDR1 and CDR2 sequences are MDHEN and SYDVKM. This CDR3 region has 15 residues. V shed 2 bases, J shed 6 bases, and the junction held 3 bases outside the gene matches. The CDR3 DNA follows: TGTGCCAGCAGTTTACCACTAGCGGGAGTCAATGAGCAGTTCTTC. This sequence encodes CASSLPLAGVNEQFF. Together with reference TRBV28 and TRBJ2-1, the CDR3 gives the full variable domain: DVKVTQSSRYLVKRTGEKVFLECVQDMDHENMFWYRQDPGLGLRLIYFSYDVKMKEKGDIPEGYSVSREKKERFSLILESASTNQTSMYLCASSLPLAGVNEQFFGPGTRLTVL.